This TCR beta chain stems from a study of lymphopenia after photon versus proton radiotherapy. Some clones are missing from TCRdb's copy, which holds only in-frame ones; the method was immunoSEQ multiplex PCR. The profile shows about 20,000 clones, about nine tenths of them singletons. Note on this clone: The antigen is undetermined.

Study-wide results and caveats: Larger post-nadir TCR diversity loss correlated inversely with survival in deceased patients. Proton therapy kept repertoires fairly stable, unlike photons, which gained effector/memory cells. Oligoclonal CD8+ Temra expansion after nadir drove photon patients' diversity drop. Survival link was tested only in deceased patients; proton benefit remains a possibility.

The TCR originated in a woman aged 70-85 years with pancreatic cancer. Some clones in this sample may be carry-over from other donors' samples. The source was peripheral blood, collected from a patient treated with proton-based radiotherapy.

The CDR3 nucleotides are TGTGCCAGTTCCGATTGGACTAGCGGGAGCGGGGAGCAGTACTTC. Translated: CASSDWTSGSGEQYF. The V call is TRBV19, the J call TRBJ2-7; 13 positions agree with TRBD2. Germline V gene lookup returns CDR1 LNHDA and CDR2 SQIVND (reference sequence). V was clipped by 8 bases and J by 7 bases; unmatched bases: 11. This CDR3 comprises 15 residues.